The 23 T cell receptor beta chains listed next were all sequenced from one sample in a study of tissue T cells after allogeneic stem cell transplantation. Measured with immunoSEQ multiplex PCR; TCRdb has only the in-frame clones, and not every one. The sample consists of around 2,500 clones, roughly 72% of them appearing once. Enrolled prospectively were adult allogeneic hematopoietic cell transplant recipients whose graft-versus-host disease was steroid-refractory. Sequenced here: colon tissue, sampled at autopsy. These receptors were obtained from a male patient aged 60 or older with steroid-refractory graft-versus-host disease after an allogeneic stem cell transplant. Some T cells may be transferred from the graft donor.

This sequence joins TRBV5-4 and TRBJ2-6, with TRBD2 as a possible D gene (5 bases). Germline CDR1 SGHNT, CDR2 YYREEE (reference sequence). Trimming took off 2 bases at V and 1 base at J, with 10 bases between the two ends. The CDR3 is 16 amino acids. The CDR3 here is CASSFGLISGANVLTF. Here the CDR3 DNA reads TGTGCCAGCAGCTTCGGACTGATTTCTGGGGCCAACGTCCTGACTTTC.

V is TRBV5-3 and J is TRBJ2-3, with 13 positions matching TRBD2. TRBV5-3 is classed as an ORF, of uncertain function. The CDR3 length is 16 residues. V gave up 1 base and J gave up 7 bases; unmatched junction bases: 6. CDR3 sequence reads: CARSLTLAGGPNTQYF. Here the CDR3 DNA reads TGTGCCAGAAGCTTGACACTAGCGGGGGGGCCGAATACGCAGTATTTT.

This clone occurred a few times. The gene calls are TRBV11-3 and TRBJ2-1, with 16 bases lining up with TRBD2. Germline trimming cut 1 base from V and 6 bases from J; bases unmatched to any gene: 6. Germline CDR1 reads SGHNT; CDR2 reads YENEEA. This CDR3 region has 18 residues. The chain's CDR3 is CASSLVGTSGGAFNEQFF. The CDR3 coding sequence is TGTGCCAGCAGCTTAGTTGGGACTAGCGGGGGGGCCTTCAATGAGCAGTTCTTC.

The chain links TRBV5-4 to TRBJ1-2, with 7 bases that match TRBD1. Germline V gives CDR1 SGHNT, CDR2 YYREEE (reference sequence). J was trimmed by 1 base and V by 3 bases; bases with no gene match: 6. The length of the CDR3 is 15 residues. The CDR3 DNA is TGTGCCAGCAGCTCGTTGACAGGGAGTAACTATGGCTACACCTTC. Protein sequence: CASSSLTGSNYGYTF.

This clone was counted between two and nine times. The chain's CDR3 is CASRPDYQETQYF. Written as DNA, the CDR3 is TGTGCCAGCCGCCCTGACTACCAAGAGACCCAGTACTTC. V gene TRBV6-6 combines with J gene TRBJ2-5; no definite D call. Trimming left V 8 bases short and J 0 bases short, with 10 bases between. This CDR3 region has 13 residues. CDR1 is MNHNY, CDR2 SVGAGI, per germline (reference sequence).

A few counts support this clone. The chain employs TRBV12-5 and TRBJ2-1; 9 positions agree with TRBD2. The CDR3 loop spans 13 amino acids. Germline loops: CDR1 LGHNT, CDR2 FRNRAP. The J segment lost 15 bases and the V segment lost 1 base, leaving 7 bases of the junction unmatched. This chain's CDR3 is CASGLGSGTSLFF. Here the CDR3 DNA reads TGTGCTAGTGGTTTGGGATCCGGGACTAGCTTGTTCTTC.

The chain uses TRBV5-1 and TRBJ1-4, with 7 bases that match TRBD1. In germline, CDR1 is SGHRS, CDR2 YFSETQ. Germline trimming cut 3 bases from V and 0 bases from J; bases unmatched to any gene: 2. This CDR3 is 15 amino acids long. The CDR3 region is CASSSGQATNEKLFF. The CDR3 coding sequence is TGCGCCAGCAGCTCCGGACAGGCAACTAATGAAAAACTGTTTTTT.

This chain connects TRBV5-1 to TRBJ2-2; 9 bases match TRBD1. The CDR3 spans 17 residues. The germline gives CDR1 SGHRS, CDR2 YFSETQ. V gave up 1 base and J gave up 3 bases; unmatched junction bases: 7. This chain's CDR3 is CASSLRPRQGDTGELFF. The CDR3 DNA reads TGCGCCAGCAGCTTGAGACCCAGACAGGGGGACACCGGGGAGCTGTTTTTT.

The chain recombines TRBV7-3 with TRBJ1-1; D uncertain. There are 13 residues in the CDR3. The V and J ends lost 5 bases and 2 bases respectively, with 9 bases between them. Germline V lookup: CDR1 SGHTA, CDR2 FQGTGA. The CDR3 DNA reads as TGTGCCAGCAGCGTATACAGTAACACTGAAGCTTTCTTT. This sequence encodes CASSVYSNTEAFF.

This clone was counted a single time. The J gene is TRBJ2-2, the V gene TRBV25-1; TRBD1 agrees at 7 bases. This CDR3 is 15 amino acids long. V shed 5 bases and J 5 bases; nucleotides not matched to a gene: 8. Germline lookup yields CDR1 MGHDK and CDR2 SYGVNS. CDR3 in amino acids: CASSMTGSWTGELFF. The CDR3 DNA is TGTGCCAGCAGTATGACAGGGAGTTGGACCGGGGAGCTGTTTTTT.

This clone was seen a handful of times. This chain uses TRBV27 with TRBJ1-6; D remains unclear. The CDR3 is made up of 14 amino acids. Germline assignment: CDR1 MNHEY and CDR2 SMNVEV (reference sequence). Trimming pared 3 bases from V and 7 bases from J, leaving 10 bases between. DNA of the CDR3: TGTGCCAGCAGTTTGAGCAGCGAGAATTCACCCCTCCACTTT. Its protein is CASSLSSENSPLHF.

J is TRBJ1-5 and V is TRBV6-5; D unclear. V was cut by 9 bases and J by 0 bases, with 9 bases left in between. Germline CDR1 MNHEY, CDR2 SVGAGI. This CDR3 contains 13 residues. The CDR3 bases are TGTGCCAGTCGACACACTAGCAATCAGCCCCAGCATTTT. Its translation is CASRHTSNQPQHF.

The chain is built from TRBV5-1 and TRBJ2-1; no clear D gene. This CDR3 spans 13 amino acids. Germline assignment: CDR1 SGHRS and CDR2 YFSETQ. V lost 0 bases and J lost 8, with 9 bases in between. CDR3 protein: CASSLDVQDEQFF. The CDR3 region has the DNA TGCGCCAGCAGCTTGGACGTCCAGGATGAGCAGTTCTTC. The full variable domain, in which reference TRBV5-1 and TRBJ2-1 provide the parts outside the CDR3, is KAGVTQTPRYLIKTRGQQVTLSCSPISGHRSVSWYQQTPGQGLQFLFEYFSETQRNKGNFPGRFSGRQFSNSRSEMNVSTLELGDSALYLCASSLDVQDEQFFGPGTRLTVL.

V and J are TRBV9 and TRBJ1-3; D is perhaps TRBD1 (5 bases). The length of the CDR3 is 15 residues. Germline V gene sequence: CDR1 SGDLS, CDR2 YYNGEE. The V end was cut by 3 bases, the J end by 0 bases, with 10 bases between. The CDR3 loop reads CASSGGPASGNTIYF. For the CDR3, the DNA is TGTGCCAGCAGCGGGGGACCGGCCTCTGGAAACACCATATATTTT. Full variable domain (rest looked up from reference TRBV9 and TRBJ1-3): DSGVTQTPKHLITATGQRVTLRCSPRSGDLSVYWYQQSLDQGLQFLIQYYNGEERAKGNILERFSAQQFPDLHSELNLSSLELGDSALYFCASSGGPASGNTIYFGEGSWLTVV.

The V and J genes are TRBV10-3 and TRBJ1-1, with unresolved D. The germline V and J ends were trimmed by 3 bases and 6 bases, with 5 bases remaining between them. The CDR3 loop spans 11 amino acids. Germline CDR1 is ENHRY and CDR2 is SYGVKD. CDR3 protein: CAISDYAEAFF. CDR3 DNA sequence: TGTGCCATCAGTGATTACGCTGAAGCTTTCTTT.

The chain links TRBV10-3 to TRBJ1-1; D is unclear. Deletions cut 11 bases from V and 1 base from J, with 14 bases between. The germline gives CDR1 ENHRY, CDR2 SYGVKD. CDR3 size: 13 residues. The CDR3 DNA follows: TGTGCCGCCCGGGAGGGAGGGAACACTGAAGCTTTCTTT. The encoded protein is CAAREGGNTEAFF.

This chain connects TRBV15 to TRBJ2-1; 10 bases match TRBD2. This CDR3 contains 15 residues. J was trimmed by 4 bases and V by 2 bases; bases with no gene match: 2. Per germline, CDR1 LNHNV and CDR2 YYDKDF (reference sequence). The CDR3 region is CATSRQRGGYNEQFF. CDR3 sequence (DNA): TGTGCCACCAGCAGACAGCGGGGGGGATACAATGAGCAGTTCTTC.

This clone was observed a handful of times. This chain connects TRBV29-1 to TRBJ2-1; D remains unclear. Germline assignment: CDR1 SQVTM and CDR2 ANQGSEA. There are 16 residues in the CDR3. V was cut by 3 bases and J by 6 bases, with 21 bases left in between. Here the CDR3 reads CSVELSGRGALNEQFF. DNA for the CDR3: TGCAGCGTTGAGTTATCGGGTCGCGGAGCCCTCAATGAGCAGTTCTTC.

The chain links TRBV5-1 to TRBJ2-7; the match to TRBD2 covers 10 bases. This CDR3 contains 15 residues. V trimming: 0 bases; J trimming: 6 bases; junction bases outside the gene matches: 6. The germline V gene has CDR1 SGHRS and CDR2 YFSETQ. DNA of the CDR3: TGCGCCAGCAGCTTGGAGCAAGCGGGGGGGGGCGAGCAGTACTTC. This translates into CASSLEQAGGGEQYF.

This clone came up a few times. The chain joins TRBV5-1 to TRBJ2-3, with no clear D. Between the trimmed V and J ends, which lost 6 bases and 2 bases, there was a span of 13 bases. The CDR3 extends over 14 amino acids. Germline V gene sequence: CDR1 SGHRS, CDR2 YFSETQ. CDR3 residues: CASKFSLYTDTQYF. The CDR3 nucleotides read TGCGCCAGCAAGTTCTCTCTCTACACAGATACGCAGTATTTT.

The rearrangement links TRBV12-3 or TRBV12-4 to TRBJ1-2; maybe TRBD1 (5 bases). CDR3 size: 12 residues. The V and J ends lost 4 bases and 7 bases respectively, with 10 bases between them. The CDR3 bases are TGTGCCAGCAGTTCTCAGGGTCTTGGCTACACCTTC. Translation: CASSSQGLGYTF.

This clone has just one count. The chain joins TRBV10-3 to TRBJ2-7, with 12 bases that match TRBD2. Germline CDR1 and CDR2: ENHRY and SYGVKD. The CDR3 is 13 amino acids. J was trimmed by 6 bases and V by 4 bases; bases with no gene match: 1. As DNA, the CDR3 is TGTGCCATCAGTGGACTAGCGGGGGCCGAGCAGTACTTC. It codes for CAISGLAGAEQYF.

This chain joins TRBV10-3 and TRBJ1-5; 7 nucleotides match TRBD1. Germline V gene sequence: CDR1 ENHRY, CDR2 SYGVKD. With 11 bases clipped from V and 5 bases from J, the junction kept 9 bases outside the gene matches. The CDR3 covers 13 residues. The CDR3 DNA sequence: TGTGCCGTCGGGACAGCTGCTTATCAGCCCCAGCATTTT. Amino acids: CAVGTAAYQPQHF.